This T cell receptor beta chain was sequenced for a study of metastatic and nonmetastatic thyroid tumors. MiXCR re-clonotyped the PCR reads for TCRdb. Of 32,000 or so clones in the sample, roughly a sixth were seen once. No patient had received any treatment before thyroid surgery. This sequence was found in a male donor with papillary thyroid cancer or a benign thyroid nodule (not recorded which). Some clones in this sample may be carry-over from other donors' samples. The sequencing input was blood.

The DNA of the CDR3 is TGTGCCAGTAGTATCCTTGGCCGTGCTTATGGCTACACCTTC. Residues: CASSILGRAYGYTF. This chain joins TRBV19 and TRBJ1-2; D is uncertain. The germline V gene has CDR1 LNHDA and CDR2 SQIVND (reference sequence). Trimming took off 3 bases at V and 5 bases at J, with 13 bases between the two ends. The CDR3 is 14 amino acids.